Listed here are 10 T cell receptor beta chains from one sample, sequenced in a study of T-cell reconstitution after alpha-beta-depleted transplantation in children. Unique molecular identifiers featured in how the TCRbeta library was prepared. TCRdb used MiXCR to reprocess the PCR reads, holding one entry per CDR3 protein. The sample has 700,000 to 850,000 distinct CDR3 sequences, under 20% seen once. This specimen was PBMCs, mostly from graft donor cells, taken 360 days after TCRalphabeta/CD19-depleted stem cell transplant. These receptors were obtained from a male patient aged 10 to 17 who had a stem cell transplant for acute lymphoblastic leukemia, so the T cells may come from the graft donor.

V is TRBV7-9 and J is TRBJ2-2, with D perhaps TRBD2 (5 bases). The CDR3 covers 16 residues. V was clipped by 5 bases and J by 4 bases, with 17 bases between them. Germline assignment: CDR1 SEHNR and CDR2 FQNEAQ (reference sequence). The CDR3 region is CASSREGSIGTGELFF. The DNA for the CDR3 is TGTGCCAGCAGCCGAGAAGGGAGTATAGGCACCGGGGAGCTGTTTTTT.

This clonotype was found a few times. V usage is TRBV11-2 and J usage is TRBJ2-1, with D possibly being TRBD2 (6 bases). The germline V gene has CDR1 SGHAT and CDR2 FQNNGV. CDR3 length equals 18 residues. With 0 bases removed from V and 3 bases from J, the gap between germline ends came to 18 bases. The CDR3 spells CASSLDLLGGTGYNEQFF. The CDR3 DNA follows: TGTGCCAGCAGCTTAGATCTCCTCGGCGGGACGGGCTACAATGAGCAGTTCTTC. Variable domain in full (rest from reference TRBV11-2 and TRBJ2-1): EAGVAQSPRYKIIEKRQSVAFWCNPISGHATLYWYQQILGQGPKLLIQFQNNGVVDDSQLPKDRFSAERLKGVDSTLKIQPAKLEDSAVYLCASSLDLLGGTGYNEQFFGPGTRLTVL.

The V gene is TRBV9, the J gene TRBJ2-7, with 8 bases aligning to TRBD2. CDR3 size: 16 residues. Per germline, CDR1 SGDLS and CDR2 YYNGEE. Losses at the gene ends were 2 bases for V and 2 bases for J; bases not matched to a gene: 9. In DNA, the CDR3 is TGTGCCAGCAGCGTTGAGAGCGGGAGAGGGCCCTACGAGCAGTACTTC. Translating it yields CASSVESGRGPYEQYF.

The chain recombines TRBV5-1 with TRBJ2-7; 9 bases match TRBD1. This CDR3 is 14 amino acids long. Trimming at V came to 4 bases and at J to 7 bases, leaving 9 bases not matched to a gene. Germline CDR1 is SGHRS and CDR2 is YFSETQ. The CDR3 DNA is TGCGCCAGCAGCCCCCGGGACAGGGTGGGAGAGCAGTACTTC. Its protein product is CASSPRDRVGEQYF.

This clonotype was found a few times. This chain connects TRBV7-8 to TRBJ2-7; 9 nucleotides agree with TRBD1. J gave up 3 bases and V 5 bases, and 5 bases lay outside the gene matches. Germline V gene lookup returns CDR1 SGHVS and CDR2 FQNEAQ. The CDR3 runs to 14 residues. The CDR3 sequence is CASSGQGILYEQYF. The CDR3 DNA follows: TGTGCCAGCAGCGGACAGGGGATCCTCTACGAGCAGTACTTC. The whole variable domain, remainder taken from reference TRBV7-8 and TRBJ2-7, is GAGVSQSPRYKVAKRGQDVALRCDPISGHVSLFWYQQALGQGPEFLTYFQNEAQLDKSGLPSDRFFAERPEGSVSTLKIQRTQQEDSAVYLCASSGQGILYEQYFGPGTRLTVT.

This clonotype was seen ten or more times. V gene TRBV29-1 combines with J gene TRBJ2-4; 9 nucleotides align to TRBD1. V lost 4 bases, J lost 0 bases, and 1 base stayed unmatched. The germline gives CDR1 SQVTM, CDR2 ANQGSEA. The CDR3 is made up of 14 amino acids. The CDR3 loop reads CSVGTGVAKNIQYF. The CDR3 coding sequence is TGCAGCGTTGGGACAGGGGTAGCCAAAAACATTCAGTACTTC. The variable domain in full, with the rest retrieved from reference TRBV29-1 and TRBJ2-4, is SAVISQKPSRDICQRGTSLTIQCQVDSQVTMMFWYRQQPGQSLTLIATANQGSEATYESGFVIDKFPISRPNLTFSTLTVSNMSPEDSSIYLCSVGTGVAKNIQYFGAGTRLSVL.

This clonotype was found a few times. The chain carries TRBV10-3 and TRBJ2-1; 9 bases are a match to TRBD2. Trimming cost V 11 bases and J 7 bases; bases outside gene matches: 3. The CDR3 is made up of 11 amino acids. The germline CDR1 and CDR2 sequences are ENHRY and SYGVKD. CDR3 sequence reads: CASTSGNEQFF. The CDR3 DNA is TGTGCCTCTACTAGCGGGAATGAGCAGTTCTTC.

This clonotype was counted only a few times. Here the CDR3 reads CASSLVVGQDTQYF. The CDR3 DNA sequence: TGTGCCAGCAGCTTGGTAGTGGGCCAGGATACGCAGTATTTT. The rearrangement joins TRBV7-9 to TRBJ2-3; D is ambiguous. The CDR3 covers 14 residues. Per the germline V gene, CDR1 is SEHNR and CDR2 is FQNEAQ (reference sequence). Trimming took 3 bases from V and 6 from J, leaving 13 bases between them.

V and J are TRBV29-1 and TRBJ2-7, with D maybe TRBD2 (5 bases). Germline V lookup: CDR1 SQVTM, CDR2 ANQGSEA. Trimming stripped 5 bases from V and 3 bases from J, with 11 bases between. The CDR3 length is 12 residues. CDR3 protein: CSVRGKSYEQYF. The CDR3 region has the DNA TGCAGCGTTCGAGGGAAAAGCTACGAGCAGTACTTC.

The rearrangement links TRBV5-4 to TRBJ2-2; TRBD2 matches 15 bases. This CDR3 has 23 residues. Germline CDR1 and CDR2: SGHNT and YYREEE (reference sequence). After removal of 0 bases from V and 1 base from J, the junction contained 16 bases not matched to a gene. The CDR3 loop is CASSLGGLAGGRILHRNTGELFF. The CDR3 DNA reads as TGTGCCAGCAGCTTGGGGGGACTAGCGGGAGGAAGAATCCTCCATAGGAACACCGGGGAGCTGTTTTTT.